This T cell receptor beta chain was recovered during a study of T-cell memory formation after mild COVID-19. Study-level background: The TCR clusters were mostly specific to one donor.

A few counts support this clonotype. TCRdb re-called the 5' RACE reads through MiXCR, storing one row per CDR3 protein. The table has some 210,000 distinct CDR3 sequences, roughly a tenth seen once. Trimming shortened V by 11 bases and J by 5 bases, and 18 bases separated the two germline ends. CDR3 length equals 13 residues. Germline V gene lookup returns CDR1 ENHRY and CDR2 SYGVKD. The TCR originated in a man younger than 35 who had mild COVID-19 (a few samples of this study predate the infection). Cell type and time point are not known. The chain employs TRBV10-3 and TRBJ2-5; TRBD2 is a possible D gene (6 bases). What was sequenced was PBMCs or a T cell subset sorted from them (not recorded which). CDR3 sequence reads: CAVSGGASETQYF. CDR3 nucleotide sequence: TGTGCCGTCTCCGGCGGGGCCTCGGAGACCCAGTACTTC.